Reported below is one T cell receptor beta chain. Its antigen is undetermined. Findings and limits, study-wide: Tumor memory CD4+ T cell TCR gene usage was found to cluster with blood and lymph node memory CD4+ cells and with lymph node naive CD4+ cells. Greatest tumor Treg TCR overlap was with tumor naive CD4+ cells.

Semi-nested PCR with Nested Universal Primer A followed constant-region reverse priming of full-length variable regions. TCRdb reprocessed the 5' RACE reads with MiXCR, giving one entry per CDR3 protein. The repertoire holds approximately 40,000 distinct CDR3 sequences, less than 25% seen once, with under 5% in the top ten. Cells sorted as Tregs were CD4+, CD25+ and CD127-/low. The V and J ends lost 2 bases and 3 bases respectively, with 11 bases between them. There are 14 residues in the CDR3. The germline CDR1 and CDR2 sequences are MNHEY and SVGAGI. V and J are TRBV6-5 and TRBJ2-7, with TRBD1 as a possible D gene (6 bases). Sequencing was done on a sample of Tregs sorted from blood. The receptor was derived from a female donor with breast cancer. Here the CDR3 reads CASSYRGNIYEQYF. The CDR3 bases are TGTGCCAGCAGTTACAGGGGGAACATCTACGAGCAGTACTTC.